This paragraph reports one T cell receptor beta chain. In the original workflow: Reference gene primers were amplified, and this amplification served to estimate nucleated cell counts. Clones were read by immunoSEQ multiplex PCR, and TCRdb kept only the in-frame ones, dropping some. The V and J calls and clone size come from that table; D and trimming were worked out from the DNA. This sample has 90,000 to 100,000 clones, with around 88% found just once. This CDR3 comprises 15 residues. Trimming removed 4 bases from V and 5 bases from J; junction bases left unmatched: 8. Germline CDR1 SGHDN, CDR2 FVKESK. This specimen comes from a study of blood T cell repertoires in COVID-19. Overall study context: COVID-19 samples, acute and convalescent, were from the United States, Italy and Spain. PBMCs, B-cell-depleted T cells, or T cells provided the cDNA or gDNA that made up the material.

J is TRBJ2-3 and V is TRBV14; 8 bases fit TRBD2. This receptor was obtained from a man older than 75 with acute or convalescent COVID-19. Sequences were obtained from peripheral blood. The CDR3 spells CASSPFGGAGDTQYF. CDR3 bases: TGTGCCAGCAGCCCATTCGGGGGGGCTGGAGATACGCAGTATTTT.